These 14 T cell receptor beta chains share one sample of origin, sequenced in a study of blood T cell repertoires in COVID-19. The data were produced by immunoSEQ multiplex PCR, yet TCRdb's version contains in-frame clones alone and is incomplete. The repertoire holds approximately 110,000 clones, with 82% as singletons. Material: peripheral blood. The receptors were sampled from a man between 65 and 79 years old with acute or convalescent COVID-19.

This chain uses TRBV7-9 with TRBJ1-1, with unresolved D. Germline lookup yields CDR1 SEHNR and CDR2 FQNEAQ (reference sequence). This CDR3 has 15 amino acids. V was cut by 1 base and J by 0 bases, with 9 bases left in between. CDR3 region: CASSLGTGMNTEAFF. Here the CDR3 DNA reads TGTGCCAGCAGCTTAGGGACGGGAATGAACACTGAAGCTTTCTTT.

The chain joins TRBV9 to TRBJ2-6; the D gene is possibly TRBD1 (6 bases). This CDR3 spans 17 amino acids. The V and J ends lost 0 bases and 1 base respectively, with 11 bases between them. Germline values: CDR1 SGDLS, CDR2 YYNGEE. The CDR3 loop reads CASSVGQGQSGANVLTF. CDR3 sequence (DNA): TGTGCCAGCAGCGTAGGGCAGGGGCAGTCTGGGGCCAACGTCCTGACTTTC.

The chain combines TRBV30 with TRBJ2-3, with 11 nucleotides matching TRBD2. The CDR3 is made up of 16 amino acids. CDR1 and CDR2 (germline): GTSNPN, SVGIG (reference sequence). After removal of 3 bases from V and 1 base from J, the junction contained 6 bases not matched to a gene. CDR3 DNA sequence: TGTGCCTGGAGCTCTCTAGCGGGGGGCCGCACAGATACGCAGTATTTT. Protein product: CAWSSLAGGRTDTQYF.

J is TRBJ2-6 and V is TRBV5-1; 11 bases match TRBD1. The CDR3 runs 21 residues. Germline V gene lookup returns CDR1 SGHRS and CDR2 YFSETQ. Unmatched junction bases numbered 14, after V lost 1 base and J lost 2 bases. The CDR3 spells CASSLIGLLGQGATGANVLTF. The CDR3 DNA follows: TGCGCCAGCAGCTTGATTGGGCTATTAGGACAGGGGGCCACTGGGGCCAACGTCCTGACTTTC.

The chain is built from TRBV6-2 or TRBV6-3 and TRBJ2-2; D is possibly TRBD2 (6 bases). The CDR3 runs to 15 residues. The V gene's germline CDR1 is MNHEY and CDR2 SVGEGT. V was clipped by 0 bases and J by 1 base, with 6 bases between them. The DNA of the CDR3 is TGTGCCAGCAGTTACTCGCGGGAGAACACCGGGGAGCTGTTTTTT. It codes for CASSYSRENTGELFF.

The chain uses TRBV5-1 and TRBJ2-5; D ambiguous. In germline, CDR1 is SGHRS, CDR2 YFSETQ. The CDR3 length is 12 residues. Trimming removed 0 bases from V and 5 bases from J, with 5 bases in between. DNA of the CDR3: TGCGCCAGCAGCTTGGTACGGGAGACCCAGTACTTC. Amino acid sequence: CASSLVRETQYF. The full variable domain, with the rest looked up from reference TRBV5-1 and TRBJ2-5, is KAGVTQTPRYLIKTRGQQVTLSCSPISGHRSVSWYQQTPGQGLQFLFEYFSETQRNKGNFPGRFSGRQFSNSRSEMNVSTLELGDSALYLCASSLVRETQYFGPGTRLLVL.

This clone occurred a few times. The CDR3, as DNA: TGTGCCAGCTCACCCTCCGGGACAGGGAGTTCACCCCTCCACTTT. Amino acids: CASSPSGTGSSPLHF. This chain uses TRBV18 with TRBJ1-6; 9 nucleotides align to TRBD1. Losses at the gene ends were 3 bases for V and 9 bases for J; bases not matched to a gene: 6. Per the germline V gene, CDR1 is KGHSH and CDR2 is LQKENI. CDR3 length: 15 residues.

CDR3 coding DNA: TGTGCCAGCAGCTTGAAGCTAGGCCAAGAGACCCAGTACTTC. Protein sequence: CASSLKLGQETQYF. The V and J genes are TRBV5-4 and TRBJ2-5, with D hard to call. This CDR3 spans 14 amino acids. Germline loops: CDR1 SGHNT, CDR2 YYREEE (reference sequence). Trimming cost V 1 base and J 1 base, with 8 bases left between them.

The CDR3 protein is CASSIVTSGSGDIQYF. For the CDR3, the DNA is TGTGCCAGTAGTATAGTTACTAGCGGGAGTGGTGACATTCAGTACTTC. This chain joins TRBV19 and TRBJ2-4; 11 bases are a match to TRBD2. Germline-derived CDR1 and CDR2 are LNHDA and SQIVND (reference sequence). V shed 1 base, J shed 8 bases, and the junction held 7 bases outside the gene matches. The CDR3 loop spans 16 amino acids. Combining the CDR3 with reference TRBV19 and TRBJ2-4 gives the whole variable domain DGGITQSPKYLFRKEGQNVTLSCEQNLNHDAMYWYRQDPGQGLRLIYYSQIVNDFQKGDIAEGYSVSREKKESFPLTVTSAQKNPTAFYLCASSIVTSGSGDIQYFGAGTRLSVL.

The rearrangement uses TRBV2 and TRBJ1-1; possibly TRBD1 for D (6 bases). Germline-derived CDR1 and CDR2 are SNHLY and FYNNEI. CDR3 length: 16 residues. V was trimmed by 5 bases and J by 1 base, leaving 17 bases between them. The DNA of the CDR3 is TGTGCCAGCAGTTATACAGGGAGAGGGACGAACACTGAAGCTTTCTTT. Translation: CASSYTGRGTNTEAFF.

The CDR3 is CASSRQGANEKLFF. In DNA form, the CDR3 reads TGTGCCAGCAGTCGTCAGGGGGCTAATGAAAAACTGTTTTTT. V usage is TRBV2 and J usage is TRBJ1-4; 7 bases fit TRBD1. V was clipped by 5 bases and J by 3 bases; unmatched bases: 3. The germline gives CDR1 SNHLY, CDR2 FYNNEI. CDR3 length equals 14 residues.

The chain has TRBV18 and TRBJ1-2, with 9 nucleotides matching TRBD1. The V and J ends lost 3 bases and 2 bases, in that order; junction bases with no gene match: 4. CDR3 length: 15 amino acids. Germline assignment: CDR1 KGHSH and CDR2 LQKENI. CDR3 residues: CASSPLGTGNYGYTF. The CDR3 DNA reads TGTGCCAGCTCACCCCTAGGGACAGGGAACTATGGCTACACCTTC.

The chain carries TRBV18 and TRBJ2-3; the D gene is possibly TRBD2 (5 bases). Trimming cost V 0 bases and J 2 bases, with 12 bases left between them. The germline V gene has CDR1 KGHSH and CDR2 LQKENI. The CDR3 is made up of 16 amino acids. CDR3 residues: CASSPPRASFTDTQYF. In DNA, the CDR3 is TGTGCCAGCTCACCACCGAGGGCATCCTTCACAGATACGCAGTATTTT.

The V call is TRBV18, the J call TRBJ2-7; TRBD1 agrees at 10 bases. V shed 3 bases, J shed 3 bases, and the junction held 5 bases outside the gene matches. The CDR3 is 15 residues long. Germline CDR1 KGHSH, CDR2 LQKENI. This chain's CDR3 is CASSPSGQGIYEQYF. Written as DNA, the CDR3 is TGTGCCAGCTCACCCTCGGGACAGGGGATCTACGAGCAGTACTTC.